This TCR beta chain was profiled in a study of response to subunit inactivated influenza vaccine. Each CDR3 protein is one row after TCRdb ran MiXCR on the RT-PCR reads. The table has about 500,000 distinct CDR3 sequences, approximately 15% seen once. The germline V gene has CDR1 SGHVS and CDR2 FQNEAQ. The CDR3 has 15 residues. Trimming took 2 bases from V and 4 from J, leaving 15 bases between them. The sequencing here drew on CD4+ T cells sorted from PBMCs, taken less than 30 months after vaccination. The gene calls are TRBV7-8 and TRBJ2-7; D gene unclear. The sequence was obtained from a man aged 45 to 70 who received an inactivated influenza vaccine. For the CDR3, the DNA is TGTGCCAGCAGCTTAATGGGTAGTGCTACATACGAGCAGTACTTC. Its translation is CASSLMGSATYEQYF.